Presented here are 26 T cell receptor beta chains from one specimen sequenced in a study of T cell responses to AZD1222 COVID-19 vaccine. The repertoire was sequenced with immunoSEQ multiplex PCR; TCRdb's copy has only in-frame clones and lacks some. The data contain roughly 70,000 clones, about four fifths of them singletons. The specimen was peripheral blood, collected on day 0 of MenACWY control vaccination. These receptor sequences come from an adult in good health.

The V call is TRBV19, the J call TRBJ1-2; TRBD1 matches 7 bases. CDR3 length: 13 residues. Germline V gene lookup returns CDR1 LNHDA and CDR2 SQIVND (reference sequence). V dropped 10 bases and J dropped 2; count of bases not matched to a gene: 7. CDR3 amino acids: CATNRGWNYGYTF. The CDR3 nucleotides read TGTGCCACAAACAGGGGTTGGAACTATGGCTACACCTTC.

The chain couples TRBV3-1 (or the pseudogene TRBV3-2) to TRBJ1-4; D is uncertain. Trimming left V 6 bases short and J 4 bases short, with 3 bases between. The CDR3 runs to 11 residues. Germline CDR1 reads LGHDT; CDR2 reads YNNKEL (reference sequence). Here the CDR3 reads CASSFNEKLFF. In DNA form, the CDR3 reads TGTGCCAGCAGTTTTAATGAAAAACTGTTTTTT.

CDR3 nucleotide sequence: TGTGCCAGCAGCTTCAGCGGGAGCTCCTACAATGAGCAGTTCTTC. Protein product: CASSFSGSSYNEQFF. The rearrangement uses TRBV7-2 and TRBJ2-1, with 8 nucleotides matching TRBD2. Germline CDR1 and CDR2: SGHTA and FQGNSA. This CDR3 comprises 15 residues. J lost 0 bases, V lost 3 bases, and 1 base had no gene match.

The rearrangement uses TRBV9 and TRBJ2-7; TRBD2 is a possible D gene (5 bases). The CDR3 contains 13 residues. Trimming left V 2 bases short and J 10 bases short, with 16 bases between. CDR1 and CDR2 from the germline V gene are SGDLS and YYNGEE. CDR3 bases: TGTGCCAGCAGCGTGAGGGTGGGATCCCAACAGTACTTC. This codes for CASSVRVGSQQYF.

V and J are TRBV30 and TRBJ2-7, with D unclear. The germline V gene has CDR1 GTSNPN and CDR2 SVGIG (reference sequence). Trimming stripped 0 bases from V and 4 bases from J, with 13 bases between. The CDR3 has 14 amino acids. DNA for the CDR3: TGTGCCTGGAGTGTAGACCCGGCGGCTTACGAGCAGTACTTC. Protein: CAWSVDPAAYEQYF.

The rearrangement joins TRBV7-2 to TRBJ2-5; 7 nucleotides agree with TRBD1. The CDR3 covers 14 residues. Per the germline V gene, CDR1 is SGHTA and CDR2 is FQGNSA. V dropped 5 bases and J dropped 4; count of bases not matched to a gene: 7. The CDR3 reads CASSVNRGGETQYF. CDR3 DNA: TGTGCCAGCAGCGTTAACAGGGGCGGAGAGACCCAGTACTTC. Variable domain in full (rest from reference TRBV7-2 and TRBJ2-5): GAGVSQSPSNKVTEKGKDVELRCDPISGHTALYWYRQSLGQGLEFLIYFQGNSAPDKSGLPSDRFSAERTGGSVSTLTIQRTQQEDSAVYLCASSVNRGGETQYFGPGTRLLVL.

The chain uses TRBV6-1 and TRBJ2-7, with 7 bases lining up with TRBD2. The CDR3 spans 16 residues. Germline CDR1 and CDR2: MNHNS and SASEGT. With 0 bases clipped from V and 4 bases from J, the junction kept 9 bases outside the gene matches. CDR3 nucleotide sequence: TGTGCCAGCAGTGAAGCCGTACTAGCGAGTGAATACGAGCAGTACTTC. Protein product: CASSEAVLASEYEQYF.

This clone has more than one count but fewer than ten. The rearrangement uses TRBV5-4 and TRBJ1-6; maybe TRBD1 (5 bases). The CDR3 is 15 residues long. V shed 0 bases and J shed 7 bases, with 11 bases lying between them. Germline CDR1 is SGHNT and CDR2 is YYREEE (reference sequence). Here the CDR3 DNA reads TGTGCCAGCAGCTTGGATGCAGGGAGGAATTCACCCCTCCACTTT. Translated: CASSLDAGRNSPLHF.

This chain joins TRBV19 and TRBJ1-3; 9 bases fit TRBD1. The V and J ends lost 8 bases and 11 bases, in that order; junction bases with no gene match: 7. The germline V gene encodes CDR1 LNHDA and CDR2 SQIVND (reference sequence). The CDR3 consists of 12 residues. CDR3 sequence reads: CASLDRGNAIYF. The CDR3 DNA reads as TGTGCCAGTCTGGACAGGGGTAACGCCATATATTTT.

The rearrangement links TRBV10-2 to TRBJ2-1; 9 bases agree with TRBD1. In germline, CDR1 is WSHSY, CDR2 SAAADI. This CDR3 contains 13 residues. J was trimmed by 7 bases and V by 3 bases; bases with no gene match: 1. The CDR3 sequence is CASSDDRGNEQFF. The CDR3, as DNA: TGCGCCAGCAGTGATGACAGGGGGAATGAGCAGTTCTTC.

The CDR3: CASSVGGAQGDTQYF. The DNA of the CDR3 is TGTGCCAGCAGCGTAGGCGGTGCCCAAGGAGATACGCAGTATTTT. The V gene is TRBV9, the J gene TRBJ2-3; unclear D gene. The CDR3 runs 15 residues. Germline V CDR1 and CDR2: SGDLS, YYNGEE. Trimming pared 0 bases from V and 5 bases from J, leaving 13 bases between.

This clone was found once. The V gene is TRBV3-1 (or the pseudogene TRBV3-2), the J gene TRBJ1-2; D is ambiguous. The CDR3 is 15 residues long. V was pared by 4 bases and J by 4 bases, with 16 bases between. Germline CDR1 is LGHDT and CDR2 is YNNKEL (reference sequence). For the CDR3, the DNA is TGTGCCAGCAGCCCGCGGGAGAACAGACCCTATGGCTACACCTTC. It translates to CASSPRENRPYGYTF.

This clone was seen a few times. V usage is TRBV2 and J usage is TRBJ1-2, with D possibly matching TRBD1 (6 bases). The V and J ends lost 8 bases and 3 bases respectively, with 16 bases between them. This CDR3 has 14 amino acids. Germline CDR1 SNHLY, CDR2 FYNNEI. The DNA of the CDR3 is TGTGCCAGCCTCCCAGACAGGAACTACTATGGCTACACCTTC. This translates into CASLPDRNYYGYTF.

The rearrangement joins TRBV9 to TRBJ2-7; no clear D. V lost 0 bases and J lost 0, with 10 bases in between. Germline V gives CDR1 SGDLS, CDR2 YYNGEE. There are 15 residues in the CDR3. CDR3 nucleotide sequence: TGTGCCAGCAGCGTAGGTGCGGCAAGCTCCTACGAGCAGTACTTC. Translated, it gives CASSVGAASSYEQYF. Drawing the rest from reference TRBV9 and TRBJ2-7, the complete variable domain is DSGVTQTPKHLITATGQRVTLRCSPRSGDLSVYWYQQSLDQGLQFLIQYYNGEERAKGNILERFSAQQFPDLHSELNLSSLELGDSALYFCASSVGAASSYEQYFGPGTRLTVT.

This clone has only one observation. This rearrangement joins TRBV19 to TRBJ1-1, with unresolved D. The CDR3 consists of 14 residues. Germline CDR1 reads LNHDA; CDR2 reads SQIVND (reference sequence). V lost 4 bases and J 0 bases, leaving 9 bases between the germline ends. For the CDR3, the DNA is TGTGCCAGTAGTAAGACACCCATGAACACTGAAGCTTTCTTT. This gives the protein CASSKTPMNTEAFF. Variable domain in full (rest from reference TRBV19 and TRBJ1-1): DGGITQSPKYLFRKEGQNVTLSCEQNLNHDAMYWYRQDPGQGLRLIYYSQIVNDFQKGDIAEGYSVSREKKESFPLTVTSAQKNPTAFYLCASSKTPMNTEAFFGQGTRLTVV.

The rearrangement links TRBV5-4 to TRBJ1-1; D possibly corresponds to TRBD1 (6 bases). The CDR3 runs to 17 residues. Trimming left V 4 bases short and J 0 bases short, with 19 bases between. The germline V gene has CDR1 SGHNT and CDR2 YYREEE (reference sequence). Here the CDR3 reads CASSKQGRPLMNTEAFF. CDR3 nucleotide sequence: TGTGCCAGCAGCAAACAGGGAAGGCCCCTAATGAACACTGAAGCTTTCTTT. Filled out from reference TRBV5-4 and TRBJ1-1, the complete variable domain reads ETGVTQSPTHLIKTRGQQVTLRCSSQSGHNTVSWYQQALGQGPQFIFQYYREEENGRGNFPPRFSGLQFPNYSSELNVNALELDDSALYLCASSKQGRPLMNTEAFFGQGTRLTVV.

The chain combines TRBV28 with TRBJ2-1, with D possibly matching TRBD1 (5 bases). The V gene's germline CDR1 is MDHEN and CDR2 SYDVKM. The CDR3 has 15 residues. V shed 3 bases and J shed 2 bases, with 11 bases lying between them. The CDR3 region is CASSFIDRPYNEQFF. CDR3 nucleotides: TGTGCCAGCAGTTTCATAGACAGACCCTACAATGAGCAGTTCTTC.

The CDR3 loop is CASRYQGGSNEKLFF. Written as DNA, the CDR3 is TGTGCCAGCAGATATCAAGGGGGATCTAATGAAAAACTGTTTTTT. The genes are TRBV6-5 and TRBJ1-4, with D perhaps TRBD1 (6 bases). The CDR3 contains 15 residues. In germline, CDR1 is MNHEY, CDR2 SVGAGI. V lost 6 bases and J 3 bases, leaving 14 bases between the germline ends.

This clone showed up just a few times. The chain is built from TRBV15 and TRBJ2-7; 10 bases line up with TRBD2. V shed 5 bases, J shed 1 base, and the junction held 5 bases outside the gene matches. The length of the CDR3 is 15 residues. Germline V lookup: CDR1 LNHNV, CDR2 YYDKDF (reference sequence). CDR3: CATSASGSRSYEQYF. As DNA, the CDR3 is TGTGCCACCAGCGCTAGCGGGAGCCGTTCCTACGAGCAGTACTTC.

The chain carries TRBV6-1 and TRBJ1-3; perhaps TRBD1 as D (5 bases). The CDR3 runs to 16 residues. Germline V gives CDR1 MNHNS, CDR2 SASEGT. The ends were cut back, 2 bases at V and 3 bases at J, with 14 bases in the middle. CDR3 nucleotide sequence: TGTGCCAGCAGTGAACCGACTAGGGACGTTGGAAACACCATATATTTT. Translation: CASSEPTRDVGNTIYF.

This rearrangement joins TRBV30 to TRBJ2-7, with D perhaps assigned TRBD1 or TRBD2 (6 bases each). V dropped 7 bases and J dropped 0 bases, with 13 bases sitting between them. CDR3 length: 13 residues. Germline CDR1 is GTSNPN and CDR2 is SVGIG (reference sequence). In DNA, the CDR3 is TGTGCCTTGTCCCGGGGGCACTCCTACGAGCAGTACTTC. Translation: CALSRGHSYEQYF.

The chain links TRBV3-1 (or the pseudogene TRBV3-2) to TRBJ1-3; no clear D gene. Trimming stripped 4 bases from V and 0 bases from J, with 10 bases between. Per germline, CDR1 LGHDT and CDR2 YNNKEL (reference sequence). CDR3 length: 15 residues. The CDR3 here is CASSPTKISGNTIYF. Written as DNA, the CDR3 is TGTGCCAGCAGCCCGACGAAAATCTCTGGAAACACCATATATTTT.

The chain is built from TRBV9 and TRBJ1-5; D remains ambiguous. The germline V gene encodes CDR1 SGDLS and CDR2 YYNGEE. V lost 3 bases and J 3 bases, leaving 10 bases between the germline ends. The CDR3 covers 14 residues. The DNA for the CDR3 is TGTGCCAGCAGCGCGGCGGGAGTCAATCAGCCCCAGCATTTT. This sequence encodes CASSAAGVNQPQHF.

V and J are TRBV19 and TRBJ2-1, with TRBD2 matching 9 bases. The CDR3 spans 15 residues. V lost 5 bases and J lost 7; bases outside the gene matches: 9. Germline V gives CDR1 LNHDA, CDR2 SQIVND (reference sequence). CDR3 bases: TGTGCCAGTAGTGACGCGGGACTAGCTACAAATGAGCAGTTCTTC. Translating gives CASSDAGLATNEQFF.

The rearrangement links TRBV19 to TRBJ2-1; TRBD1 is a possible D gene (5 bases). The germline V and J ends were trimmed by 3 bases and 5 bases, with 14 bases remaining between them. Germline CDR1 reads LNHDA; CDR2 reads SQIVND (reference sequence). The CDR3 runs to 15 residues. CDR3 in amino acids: CASSIRAGFNNEQFF. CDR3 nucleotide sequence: TGTGCCAGTAGTATCAGGGCAGGTTTTAACAATGAGCAGTTCTTC.

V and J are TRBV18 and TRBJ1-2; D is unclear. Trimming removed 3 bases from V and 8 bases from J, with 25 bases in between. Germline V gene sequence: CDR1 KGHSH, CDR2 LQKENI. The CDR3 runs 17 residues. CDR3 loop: CASSPEGSRVKVDGYTF. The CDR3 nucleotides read TGTGCCAGCTCACCTGAAGGTTCGAGGGTAAAGGTGGACGGCTACACCTTC. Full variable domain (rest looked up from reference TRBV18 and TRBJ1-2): NAGVMQNPRHLVRRRGQEARLRCSPMKGHSHVYWYRQLPEEGLKFMVYLQKENIIDESGMPKERFSAEFPKEGPSILRIQQVVRGDSAAYFCASSPEGSRVKVDGYTFGSGTRLTVV.